Below, 26 T cell receptor beta chains from the same sample are listed, as sequenced in a study of CD8 T cells in Susac syndrome. The RNA input was about 0.5 to 1 ug, and it was reverse transcribed with random hexamers. Using its own MiXCR run on the immunoSEQ multiplex PCR reads, TCRdb lists one record per CDR3 protein. The sample comprises some 160,000 distinct CDR3 sequences, 92% of which are singletons, and around 0.08% rests with the top ten. The sample was CD4+ T cells from PBMCs. The receptors here all came from a human donor in good health.

The chain links TRBV30 to TRBJ1-4; tentatively, D is TRBD1 (6 bases). Looked up from germline, CDR1 is GTSNPN and CDR2 is SVGIG (reference sequence). This CDR3 spans 13 amino acids. Trimming pared 2 bases from V and 8 bases from J, leaving 12 bases between. CDR3 sequence: CAWSSGTSEKLFF. The CDR3 DNA is TGTGCCTGGAGTTCTGGGACATCGGAAAAACTGTTTTTT.

The V gene is TRBV5-1, the J gene TRBJ2-5, with 8 nucleotides matching TRBD1. In germline, CDR1 is SGHRS, CDR2 YFSETQ. The CDR3 totals 15 residues. V trimming: 3 bases; J trimming: 4 bases; junction bases outside the gene matches: 8. CDR3 region: CASSWGQAIGETQYF. The CDR3 DNA reads TGCGCCAGCAGCTGGGGACAGGCCATCGGAGAGACCCAGTACTTC.

The rearrangement uses TRBV3-1 and TRBJ1-4; D not certain. This CDR3 has 13 residues. The V and J ends lost 0 bases and 9 bases respectively, with 8 bases between them. In germline, CDR1 is LGHDT, CDR2 YNNKEL (reference sequence). CDR3 nucleotide sequence: TGTGCCAGCAGCCAAGATTCGCGGAAAAAACTGTTTTTT. It yields the protein CASSQDSRKKLFF.

This clonotype has a single count. The V call is TRBV30, the J call TRBJ1-5; D is uncertain. Between the trimmed V and J ends, which lost 1 base and 5 bases, there was a span of 12 bases. Germline-derived CDR1 and CDR2 are GTSNPN and SVGIG (reference sequence). The CDR3 is made up of 14 amino acids. The CDR3 DNA follows: TGTGCCTGGAGTGAGGGTCAGATCGATCAGCCCCAGCATTTT. Translation: CAWSEGQIDQPQHF.

This clonotype was recorded once. The chain recombines TRBV5-1 with TRBJ1-5; D may be TRBD1 (6 bases). V was shortened by 4 bases and J by 5 bases, with 13 bases between the two germline ends. The CDR3 runs 14 residues. Germline assignment: CDR1 SGHRS and CDR2 YFSETQ. The DNA of the CDR3 is TGCGCCAGCAGCCCAACAGGGCCCCATCAGCCCCAGCATTTT. Protein sequence: CASSPTGPHQPQHF.

The chain employs TRBV6-1 and TRBJ2-7; D is unresolved. Trimming took 3 bases from V and 3 from J, leaving 6 bases between them. In germline, CDR1 is MNHNS, CDR2 SASEGT. CDR3 length: 12 residues. In nucleotides, the CDR3 is TGTGCCAGCAGTGATCCCAGCTACGAGCAGTACTTC. This gives the protein CASSDPSYEQYF.

V is TRBV23-1 and J is TRBJ2-7; no reliable D call. TRBV23-1 is flagged as an ORF with uncertain function. This CDR3 region has 15 residues. V shed 1 base and J shed 2 bases, with 12 bases lying between them. The CDR3 nucleotides read TGCGCCAGCAGTCAATATAAAGGGTGTCCCTACGAGCAGTACTTC. As protein: CASSQYKGCPYEQYF.

Only a few counts were recorded for this clonotype. This chain links TRBV5-1 with TRBJ2-6, with D perhaps TRBD1 (5 bases). The CDR3 sequence is 17 residues long. V was clipped by 5 bases and J by 0 bases, with 15 bases between them. Germline lookup yields CDR1 SGHRS and CDR2 YFSETQ. The CDR3: CASRGKQENSGANVLTF. The CDR3 nucleotides are TGCGCCAGCAGGGGGAAACAGGAAAACTCTGGGGCCAACGTCCTGACTTTC.

In its sample, this clonotype was seen once. The chain is built from TRBV3-1 and TRBJ2-7; 8 nucleotides align to TRBD1. From germline, CDR1 is LGHDT and CDR2 YNNKEL (reference sequence). This CDR3 comprises 14 residues. After removal of 4 bases from V and 3 bases from J, the junction contained 5 bases not matched to a gene. This CDR3 is CASSLGQGIYEQYF. CDR3 in DNA: TGTGCCAGCAGCCTCGGACAGGGTATCTACGAGCAGTACTTC.

The chain links TRBV3-1 to TRBJ2-7; no firm D call. This CDR3 has 15 amino acids. Germline V gene sequence: CDR1 LGHDT, CDR2 YNNKEL (reference sequence). With 0 bases removed from V and 2 bases from J, the gap between germline ends came to 11 bases. The CDR3 bases are TGTGCCAGCAGCCAAGATAATTGGTCTACCTACGAGCAGTACTTC. Protein: CASSQDNWSTYEQYF.

The V and J genes are TRBV28 and TRBJ1-5; D is possibly TRBD1 (5 bases). The V end lost 5 bases, the J end lost 4 bases, and 15 bases lay between the germline ends. The CDR3 runs 15 residues. CDR1 is MDHEN, CDR2 SYDVKM, per germline. The CDR3 DNA is TGTGCCAGCAGTATTCAGGGTGGAGGGAATCAGCCCCAGCATTTT. It encodes CASSIQGGGNQPQHF.

In this sample, this clonotype turned up once. This rearrangement joins TRBV28 to TRBJ2-7, with 8 bases matching TRBD2. The CDR3 sequence is 16 residues long. V gave up 2 bases and J gave up 3 bases; unmatched junction bases: 9. Germline CDR1 reads MDHEN; CDR2 reads SYDVKM. For the CDR3, the DNA is TGTGCCAGCAGTTTAAGGTCGGGCAGCGGGAGCTACGAGCAGTACTTC. This translates into CASSLRSGSGSYEQYF.

The chain is built from TRBV5-4 and TRBJ2-5, with unresolved D. V lost 7 bases and J 4 bases, leaving 14 bases between the germline ends. The CDR3 covers 13 residues. Germline CDR1 reads SGHNT; CDR2 reads YYREEE (reference sequence). In DNA form, the CDR3 reads TGTGCCAGCGGTACTCCAGCAGGAGAGACCCAGTACTTC. Its translation is CASGTPAGETQYF.

This clonotype was observed a single time. The chain couples TRBV12-3 or TRBV12-4 to TRBJ1-2, with a tentative D call TRBD1 (6 bases). The CDR3 is 14 residues long. The V end was cut by 5 bases, the J end by 7 bases, with 17 bases between. The CDR3 region is CASSPTGHRSGYTF. Here the CDR3 DNA reads TGTGCCAGCAGTCCTACGGGACACCGCTCTGGCTACACCTTC.

This clonotype was counted a single time. The genes are TRBV20-1 and TRBJ2-5; TRBD2 might be the D (6 bases). Trimming took 4 bases from V and 2 from J, leaving 14 bases between them. Per the germline V gene, CDR1 is DFQATT and CDR2 is SNEGSKA (reference sequence). CDR3 length: 14 amino acids. The CDR3 spells CSANKQGLQETQYF. The CDR3 coding sequence is TGCAGTGCTAACAAGCAGGGACTTCAAGAGACCCAGTACTTC.

The chain links TRBV20-1 to TRBJ2-2; possibly TRBD1 for D (5 bases). This CDR3 has 13 residues. Germline CDR1 reads DFQATT; CDR2 reads SNEGSKA (reference sequence). The ends were cut back, 1 base at V and 5 bases at J, with 8 bases in the middle. CDR3 in amino acids: CSARVGRTGELFF. CDR3 DNA: TGCAGTGCTAGAGTGGGGCGGACCGGGGAGCTGTTTTTT.

The chain couples TRBV2 to TRBJ2-2, with TRBD1 identical over 7 bases. CDR3 length: 14 amino acids. Losses at the gene ends were 5 bases for V and 4 bases for J; bases not matched to a gene: 4. Germline values: CDR1 SNHLY, CDR2 FYNNEI. CDR3 sequence (DNA): TGTGCCAGCAGTAGACAGGGAGCCACCGGGGAGCTGTTTTTT. Amino acid sequence: CASSRQGATGELFF.

The chain couples TRBV5-1 to TRBJ1-5, with 10 bases identical to TRBD1. Trimming removed 4 bases from V and 6 bases from J; junction bases left unmatched: 4. The CDR3 has 14 residues. Per germline, CDR1 SGHRS and CDR2 YFSETQ. The CDR3 is CASSETGGTQPQHF. As DNA, the CDR3 is TGCGCCAGCAGCGAGACAGGGGGCACTCAGCCCCAGCATTTT.

The chain recombines TRBV9 with TRBJ2-5; possible D gene TRBD2, 6 bases. The V end lost 3 bases, the J end lost 0 bases, and 12 bases lay between the germline ends. Looked up from germline, CDR1 is SGDLS and CDR2 is YYNGEE. The CDR3 is 15 residues long. CDR3 nucleotide sequence: TGTGCCAGCAGCGCTTGGGCGGGACACCAAGAGACCCAGTACTTC. The encoded protein is CASSAWAGHQETQYF.

The chain combines TRBV5-6 with TRBJ1-1; a possible D gene is TRBD1 (6 bases). V shed 1 base and J shed 4 bases, with 8 bases lying between them. Germline V gives CDR1 SGHDT, CDR2 YYEEEE. CDR3 size: 13 residues. The CDR3 coding sequence is TGTGCCAGCAGCTTGACAGGGATCACTGAAGCTTTCTTT. Residues: CASSLTGITEAFF.

This rearrangement joins TRBV6-1 to TRBJ2-7; D is possibly TRBD1 or TRBD2 (5 bases each). CDR1 and CDR2 from the germline V gene are MNHNS and SASEGT. The CDR3 sequence is 15 residues long. Trimming took 0 bases from V and 3 from J, leaving 12 bases between them. The CDR3 loop is CASSEARGEIYEQYF. CDR3 coding DNA: TGTGCCAGCAGTGAAGCAAGGGGAGAGATCTACGAGCAGTACTTC.

This chain connects TRBV20-1 to TRBJ2-2; 7 bases line up with TRBD2. V shed 1 base and J 8 bases; nucleotides not matched to a gene: 7. CDR1 and CDR2 from the germline V gene are DFQATT and SNEGSKA (reference sequence). The CDR3 is 14 amino acids. CDR3 protein: CSARAGGHLGELFF. Written as DNA, the CDR3 is TGCAGTGCTAGAGCGGGAGGACACTTAGGGGAGCTGTTTTTT.

V is TRBV10-3 and J is TRBJ1-6; TRBD1 is a possible D gene (5 bases). The CDR3 is made up of 13 amino acids. CDR1 and CDR2 from the germline V gene are ENHRY and SYGVKD. With 6 bases removed from V and 5 bases from J, the gap between germline ends came to 8 bases. The CDR3 here is CAIRGTDNSPLHF. The CDR3 coding sequence is TGTGCCATCAGGGGGACGGATAATTCACCCCTCCACTTT.

This clonotype was detected once. The chain joins TRBV7-9 to TRBJ2-1; D is perhaps TRBD1 (6 bases). V dropped 2 bases and J dropped 0 bases, with 8 bases sitting between them. There are 15 residues in the CDR3. Per germline, CDR1 SEHNR and CDR2 FQNEAQ (reference sequence). In DNA form, the CDR3 reads TGTGCCAGCAGCTTACAACAGGGCTCCTACAATGAGCAGTTCTTC. This codes for CASSLQQGSYNEQFF.

The chain joins TRBV29-1 to TRBJ2-1, with D unclear. The CDR3 has 11 residues. With 6 bases removed from V and 0 bases from J, the gap between germline ends came to 3 bases. Germline CDR1 SQVTM, CDR2 ANQGSEA. This CDR3 is CSVGSYNEQFF. DNA of the CDR3: TGCAGCGTCGGCTCCTACAATGAGCAGTTCTTC.

V and J are TRBV3-1 and TRBJ2-1; 7 bases match TRBD2. Germline-derived CDR1 and CDR2 are LGHDT and YNNKEL (reference sequence). The J segment lost 8 bases and the V segment lost 4 bases, leaving 11 bases of the junction unmatched. The CDR3 is 15 residues long. CDR3 nucleotides: TGTGCCAGCAGCCCACCTAGCGGCGTCAGGGATGAGCAGTTCTTC. Translating it yields CASSPPSGVRDEQFF.